This T cell receptor (beta chain) came from a study of cytomegalovirus exposure and HLA in healthy donors. Points from the study as a whole: Highly shared variants forming one cluster were likely a sequencing artifact. In a later analysis, TCR association rates varied by HLA locus: DRB1 most, HLA-C fewest.

Germline CDR1 and CDR2: MNHNS and SASEGT. The CDR3 runs 14 residues. V trimming: 6 bases; J trimming: 0 bases; junction bases outside the gene matches: 4. The study ran its PCR with 60 Vbeta and 13 Jbeta primers. Profiled with immunoSEQ multiplex PCR; TCRdb holds only in-frame clones, not every one. The sample has approximately 44,000 clones, roughly 90% seen once. A note on this clone: Its antigen is undetermined.

The specimen was PBMCs. The source is a woman aged 40 to 55 in good health and CMV-seropositive. This chain connects TRBV6-1 to TRBJ1-1, with 7 positions matching TRBD1. Here the CDR3 reads CASRTGSMNTEAFF. The CDR3 nucleotides are TGTGCCAGCAGGACAGGGAGCATGAACACTGAAGCTTTCTTT.